The rows below give T cell receptor beta chains drawn from one sample of a study of OX40 agonist ivuxolimab in advanced cancers. The table came from immunoSEQ multiplex PCR; TCRdb's copy has only in-frame clones and leaves some out. The sample lists tens of thousands of clones, about four fifths occurring once. This sample comprised CD4+ or CD8+ T cells sorted from blood, obtained in a trial of the OX40 agonist ivuxolimab. The source is an adult with an advanced solid tumor such as melanoma, head and neck, liver or kidney cancer. CDR3s include the opening cysteine and the closing phenylalanine or tryptophan. A D gene is named only where the DNA matches it firmly. Size tells how often a clone was seen (once, few, many) or the class of an expanded clone, and some rows leave it out.

size: NA
D: NA
V: TRBV5-4
J: TRBJ2-2
CDR3: CASSVGIWTGELFF
DNA: TGTGCCAGCAGCGTCGGGATCTGGACCGGGGAGCTGTTTTTT

size: once
D: TRBD2
V: TRBV10-3
J: TRBJ2-3
CDR3: CAISDPLVVRGRDTQYF
DNA: TGTGCCATCAGTGACCCCCTGGTCGTGCGGGGGAGGGATACGCAGTATTTT

size: NA
D: NA
V: TRBV6-1
J: TRBJ2-7
CDR3: CASSEGAYEQYF
DNA: TGTGCCAGCAGTGAAGGGGCCTACGAGCAGTACTTC

size: NA
D: NA
V: TRBV7-3
J: TRBJ1-2
CDR3: CASSLSATFGGKYGYTF
DNA: TGTGCCAGCAGCTTAAGCGCGACCTTCGGGGGGAAGTATGGCTACACCTTC

size: NA
D: NA
V: TRBV6-6
J: TRBJ2-4
CDR3: CASSSTGPKNIQYF
DNA: TGTGCCAGCAGTTCGACAGGCCCCAAAAACATTCAGTACTTC

size: NA
D: NA
V: TRBV6-6
J: TRBJ2-7
CDR3: CASSYPQGGSYEQYF
DNA: TGTGCCAGCAGTTACCCCCAAGGGGGGTCCTACGAGCAGTACTTC

size: NA
D: TRBD1
V: TRBV6-6
J: TRBJ1-1
CDR3: CASRLIGTANTEAFF
DNA: TGTGCCAGCAGGTTAATCGGGACAGCGAACACTGAAGCTTTCTTT

size: NA
D: NA
V: TRBV14
J: TRBJ1-4
CDR3: CASSELRNEKLFF
DNA: TGTGCCAGCAGCGAACTTAGGAACGAAAAACTGTTTTTT

size: once
D: NA
V: TRBV19
J: TRBJ1-2
CDR3: CASSKAAYGYTF
DNA: TGTGCCAGTAGTAAGGCAGCCTATGGCTACACCTTC

size: NA
D: NA
V: TRBV5-1
J: TRBJ2-5
CDR3: CASTWRGLQETQYF
DNA: TGCGCCAGCACCTGGCGGGGGCTCCAAGAGACCCAGTACTTC

size: NA
D: NA
V: TRBV6-6
J: TRBJ1-2
CDR3: CASSYHPRGDNYGYTF
DNA: TGTGCCAGCAGTTACCACCCTAGGGGAGACAACTATGGCTACACCTTC

size: NA
D: TRBD1
V: TRBV19
J: TRBJ1-6
CDR3: CASSTQGYNSPLHF
DNA: TGTGCCAGTAGTACACAGGGGTATAATTCACCCCTCCACTTT

size: NA
D: NA
V: TRBV19
J: TRBJ2-7
CDR3: CASSIGYEQYF
DNA: TGTGCCAGTAGTATAGGGTACGAGCAGTACTTC

size: few
D: NA
V: TRBV29-1
J: TRBJ2-7
CDR3: CSVEDRLLQQYF
DNA: TGCAGCGTTGAAGACCGGCTCTTGCAGCAGTACTTC

size: once
D: NA
V: TRBV4-1
J: TRBJ1-4
CDR3: CASSQGQPSAANEKLFF
DNA: TGCGCCAGCAGCCAAGGTCAACCGAGTGCGGCGAATGAAAAACTGTTTTTT

size: NA
D: NA
V: TRBV29-1
J: TRBJ1-1
CDR3: CSVEDRGVNTEAFF
DNA: TGCAGCGTTGAAGATCGAGGAGTGAACACTGAAGCTTTCTTT

size: few
D: TRBD1
V: TRBV7-2
J: TRBJ2-7
CDR3: CASSLGAGAGGAAKQYF
DNA: TGTGCCAGCAGCTTAGGAGCCGGTGCAGGGGGCGCGGCGAAGCAGTACTTC

size: NA
D: NA
V: TRBV6-6
J: TRBJ2-7
CDR3: CASSLRTVSYEQYF
DNA: TGTGCCAGCAGCCTCCGGACGGTCTCCTACGAGCAGTACTTC

size: NA
D: TRBD1
V: TRBV6-5
J: TRBJ1-5
CDR3: CASSYSGQGSQPQHF
DNA: TGTGCCAGCAGTTACTCGGGACAGGGAAGTCAGCCCCAGCATTTT

size: NA
D: NA
V: TRBV4-3
J: TRBJ2-1
CDR3: CASSQGLTSFLFF
DNA: TGCGCCAGCAGCCAAGGATTGACTAGTTTTCTGTTCTTC

size: NA
D: TRBD2
V: TRBV30
J: TRBJ2-7
CDR3: CAWSTGTSGNEQYF
DNA: TGTGCCTGGAGTACTGGGACTAGCGGTAACGAGCAGTACTTC

size: NA
D: TRBD1
V: TRBV5-4
J: TRBJ2-5
CDR3: CASSSRDRVQETQYF
DNA: TGTGCCAGCAGCTCCCGGGACAGGGTCCAAGAGACCCAGTACTTC

size: NA
D: TRBD1
V: TRBV6-1
J: TRBJ2-7
CDR3: CASSDPSTGGMAYEQYF
DNA: TGTGCCAGCAGTGATCCCTCGACAGGGGGTATGGCCTACGAGCAGTACTTC

size: once
D: TRBD2
V: TRBV6-6
J: TRBJ2-5
CDR3: CASRPPTSGGGETQYF
DNA: TGTGCCAGCAGGCCGCCAACTAGCGGGGGAGGGGAGACCCAGTACTTC

size: NA
D: TRBD1
V: TRBV11-2
J: TRBJ1-5
CDR3: CASTGQGGNQPQHF
DNA: TGTGCCAGCACCGGACAGGGGGGAAATCAGCCCCAGCATTTT

size: NA
D: NA
V: TRBV6-5
J: TRBJ2-1
CDR3: CASSYSHNEQFF
DNA: TGTGCCAGCAGTTATTCCCATAATGAGCAGTTCTTC

size: NA
D: TRBD1
V: TRBV30
J: TRBJ2-7
CDR3: CAWRPPGQGGEQYF
DNA: TGTGCCTGGAGGCCCCCCGGACAGGGGGGCGAGCAGTACTTC

size: medium-sized
D: NA
V: TRBV6-1
J: TRBJ1-5
CDR3: CASSEALQGSQPQHF
DNA: TGTGCCAGCAGTGAAGCGCTTCAGGGTAGTCAGCCCCAGCATTTT

size: few
D: NA
V: TRBV6-4
J: TRBJ2-7
CDR3: CASSVALGREQYF
DNA: TGTGCCAGCAGTGTCGCCCTAGGGCGCGAGCAGTACTTC

size: NA
D: TRBD2
V: TRBV7-8
J: TRBJ2-5
CDR3: CASSSLGGGGRETQYF
DNA: TGTGCCAGCAGCTCCCTTGGCGGGGGGGGCCGTGAGACCCAGTACTTC

size: NA
D: NA
V: TRBV7-2
J: TRBJ2-2
CDR3: CASSGDRTGELFF
DNA: TGTGCCAGCAGCGGTGACAGGACCGGGGAGCTGTTTTTT

size: NA
D: TRBD2
V: TRBV11-2
J: TRBJ2-5
CDR3: CASSPSGGQETQYF
DNA: TGTGCCAGCAGCCCTAGCGGGGGCCAAGAGACCCAGTACTTC

size: once
D: TRBD1
V: TRBV5-4
J: TRBJ1-1
CDR3: CASSLAGGGEAFF
DNA: TGTGCCAGCAGCTTGGCAGGGGGCGGGGAAGCTTTCTTT

size: NA
D: TRBD2
V: TRBV2
J: TRBJ2-2
CDR3: CASCRRGEELFF
DNA: TGTGCCAGCTGTCGCCGGGGGGAGGAGCTGTTTTTT

size: NA
D: NA
V: TRBV6-1
J: TRBJ1-5
CDR3: CASSGFGQLYISNQPQHF
DNA: TGTGCCAGCAGTGGGTTCGGACAGCTATACATTAGCAATCAGCCCCAGCATTTT